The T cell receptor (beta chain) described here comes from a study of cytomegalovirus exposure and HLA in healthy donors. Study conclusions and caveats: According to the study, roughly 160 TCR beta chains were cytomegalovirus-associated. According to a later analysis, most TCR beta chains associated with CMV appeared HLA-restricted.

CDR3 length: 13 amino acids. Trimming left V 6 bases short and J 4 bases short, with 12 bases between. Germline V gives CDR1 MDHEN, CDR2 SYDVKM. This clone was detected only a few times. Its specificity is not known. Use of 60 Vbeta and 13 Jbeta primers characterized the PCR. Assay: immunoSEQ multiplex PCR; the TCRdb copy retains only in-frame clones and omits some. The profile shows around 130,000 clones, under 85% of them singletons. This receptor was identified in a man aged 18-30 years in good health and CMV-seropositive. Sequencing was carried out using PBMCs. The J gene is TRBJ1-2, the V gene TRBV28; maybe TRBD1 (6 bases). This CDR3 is CASRSTGSYGYTF. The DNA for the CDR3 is TGTGCCAGCAGATCGACAGGCTCCTATGGCTACACCTTC.